The rows below give T cell receptor beta chains drawn from one sample of a study of cytomegalovirus exposure and HLA in healthy donors. Repertoires were generated with immunoSEQ multiplex PCR, while TCRdb's copy carries only in-frame clones and drops some. Found here are some 120,000 clones, 75% to 85% of them singletons; the top ten hold around 9.1%. The sequencing input was PBMCs. The receptors here all came from a woman aged 50 to 60 in good health and CMV-seropositive. Both conserved end residues are trimmed from each CDR3.

CDR3 protein,V gene
ASSAYRGAEAF,TRBV27
ASSPWGEREAF,TRBV18
ATSRGRNQPQH,TRBV7-8
ASRLVGLSQETQY,TRBV19
ASSQDVETGADTQY,TRBV4-3
ASSRHGQGAYEQY,TRBV13
ASSQGLTQGARGYT,TRBV14
ASSGGRDIFTYNEQF,TRBV5-1
ASSYLSGGAYEQF,TRBV7-2
ASSLDRGSYNEQF,TRBV5-4
ASSTYGQAIGYT,TRBV19
ASSVRGGAPNEQF,TRBV6-4
ASSLVHRLATFGYEQY,TRBV11-2
ASTPNPADYGYT,TRBV5-4
ASSLARGLAGALNTQY,TRBV7-2
AITPGLAGQTGELF,TRBV10-3
ASSYVAGNYEQY,TRBV6-5
ASRPSTGANYGYT,TRBV5-1
ACSGRGRETQY,TRBV30
ASSSLTSGSYEQY,TRBV11-2
ASSQENGGPDYEQY,TRBV4-1
ASSEHYSNQPQH,TRBV6-4
ASSLGQGYGYT,TRBV7-2
ASTTTPGGTQY,TRBV6-5
ATSRATLDGLLRGYT,TRBV15
ASSRSTDTQY,TRBV18
ASSSYKDRGLQPQH,TRBV13
ASSPGLASYNEQF,TRBV7-3
ASSLGGSRPGELF,TRBV11-2
ASSTTGEGNYGYT,TRBV5-4
ASTPARGEGQLNEQF,TRBV11-2
ASSSRQGAEKLF,TRBV4-3
ASRPTLDYFEQY,TRBV7-8
ASSRTGQGLYEQY,TRBV5-1
ASSLRAESTDTQY,TRBV9
ASSLAGANYGYT,TRBV5-1
ASSLGEVRNTEAF,TRBV5-6
ASSFSLGRTDTQY,TRBV5-4
AWSVRGNLGQPQH,TRBV30
ASRTGGKDTQY,TRBV5-1
ASSPQGGSTEAF,TRBV7-3
ASSQRTGLNYGYT,TRBV5-1
SARRGGEQF,TRBV20-1
ASSSRTSGETQY,TRBV27
ASTHGGSENTIY,TRBV25-1
ASSVQGADEQY,TRBV5-1
ASSLNTYYYNEQF,TRBV27
ASSPETSGRGETQY,TRBV4-1
ASSVSGSSYNEQF,TRBV25-1
AWSIGQITGNTIY,TRBV30
ASSYRGGIGYEAF,TRBV6-5
ASTPGGTTEAF,TRBV28
ASSQEAGVYNEQF,TRBV4-1
ASSERTSGSYEQY,TRBV6-1
ASSQGGGGTYEQY,TRBV4-3